These 22 T cell receptor beta chains originate from one sample sequenced in a study of T cells in tumors after PD-1 blockade. Sequencing was performed with immunoSEQ multiplex PCR; in TCRdb, only in-frame clones are kept and a portion is missing. The repertoire holds 55,000 to 70,000 clones, with around four fifths as singletons. The material sequenced was PBMCs, taken before anti-PD-1 treatment. The receptor set was obtained from a human donor with basal cell carcinoma.

CDR3 in amino acids: CASRTGQRNLTGELFF. In nucleotides, the CDR3 is TGTGCCAGCAGGACGGGACAACGCAATCTCACCGGGGAGCTGTTTTTT. The genes are TRBV6-4 and TRBJ2-2; a weak D match, TRBD1 (6 bases). V lost 6 bases and J 4 bases, leaving 18 bases between the germline ends. CDR3 length: 16 amino acids. The germline CDR1 and CDR2 sequences are MRHNA and SNTAGT.

The rearrangement links TRBV2 to TRBJ1-3; D not resolved. Germline V gene sequence: CDR1 SNHLY, CDR2 FYNNEI. This CDR3 contains 16 residues. The V and J ends lost 3 bases and 4 bases respectively, with 16 bases between them. This chain's CDR3 is CASSEAIGTGGNTIYF. CDR3 sequence (DNA): TGTGCCAGCAGTGAGGCGATCGGCACGGGAGGAAACACCATATATTTT.

V gene TRBV7-8 combines with J gene TRBJ1-1; 7 positions match TRBD1. Trimming at V came to 5 bases and at J to 11 bases, leaving 14 bases not matched to a gene. Germline CDR1 is SGHVS and CDR2 is FQNEAQ. There are 14 residues in the CDR3. The CDR3 here is CASSPGTARGRAFF. For the CDR3, the DNA is TGTGCCAGCAGCCCTGGGACAGCAAGAGGAAGGGCTTTCTTT.

This clone showed up just a few times. This chain uses TRBV7-9 with TRBJ1-2; D ambiguous. Trimming shortened V by 2 bases and J by 0 bases, and 16 bases separated the two germline ends. CDR3 length equals 17 residues. Germline V lookup: CDR1 SEHNR, CDR2 FQNEAQ (reference sequence). In DNA, the CDR3 is TGTGCCAGCAGCTTATTAGCTCTGGTCAATGCTAACTATGGCTACACCTTC. It is translated as CASSLLALVNANYGYTF.

This rearrangement joins TRBV5-6 to TRBJ2-3, with 9 bases fitting TRBD1. Germline loops: CDR1 SGHDT, CDR2 YYEEEE. The CDR3 runs to 15 residues. The V gene end was trimmed by 4 bases and the J gene end by 2 bases; junction bases not matched to a gene: 5. Written as DNA, the CDR3 is TGTGCCAGCAGCCCAGGGACAGGGTTCACAGATACGCAGTATTTT. Encoded protein: CASSPGTGFTDTQYF.

The V and J genes are TRBV5-6 and TRBJ1-2; D gene ambiguous. Germline CDR1 is SGHDT and CDR2 is YYEEEE. The CDR3 runs to 13 residues. Trimming removed 0 bases at V and 11 bases at J, with 14 bases between. The CDR3 spells CASSLGPLPEYTF. For the CDR3, the DNA is TGTGCCAGCAGCTTGGGACCCCTACCGGAGTACACCTTC. Complete variable domain (other parts from reference TRBV5-6 and TRBJ1-2): DAGVTQSPTHLIKTRGQQVTLRCSPKSGHDTVSWYQQALGQGPQFIFQYYEEEERQRGNFPDRFSGHQFPNYSSELNVNALLLGDSALYLCASSLGPLPEYTFGSGTRLTVV.

This chain uses TRBV5-1 with TRBJ2-7, with 10 bases lining up with TRBD1. Germline V CDR1 and CDR2: SGHRS, YFSETQ. The CDR3 sequence is 15 residues long. The junction had 6 bases not matched to a gene; V was cut back by 0 bases and J by 6 bases. Here the CDR3 DNA reads TGCGCCAGCAGCTTGGCCGGACAGGGGGAAGGCGAGCAGTACTTC. Amino acids: CASSLAGQGEGEQYF.

The rearrangement uses TRBV6-5 and TRBJ1-1; D unresolved. Germline V gene sequence: CDR1 MNHEY, CDR2 SVGAGI. Deletions cut 6 bases from V and 2 bases from J, with 7 bases between. CDR3 length: 12 amino acids. The CDR3 loop is CASSSVNTEAFF. The CDR3 DNA sequence: TGTGCCAGCAGCTCAGTAAACACTGAAGCTTTCTTT.

The chain couples TRBV9 to TRBJ2-4; D remains ambiguous. With 0 bases removed from V and 4 bases from J, the gap between germline ends came to 11 bases. The CDR3 runs to 15 residues. Germline CDR1 reads SGDLS; CDR2 reads YYNGEE. CDR3 region: CASSVDLQSKNIQYF. CDR3 nucleotide sequence: TGTGCCAGCAGCGTAGACTTACAGTCAAAAAACATTCAGTACTTC.

CDR3 DNA sequence: TGTGCCAGCAGTTTATATCTTGGAGAGACCCAGTACTTC. It encodes CASSLYLGETQYF. The V and J genes are TRBV12-3 or TRBV12-4 and TRBJ2-5; no firm D call. The CDR3 has 13 residues. Trimming removed 2 bases from V and 4 bases from J, with 8 bases in between.

This chain connects TRBV6-5 to TRBJ2-3; D is perhaps TRBD1 or TRBD2 (6 bases each). CDR3 size: 14 residues. Trimming removed 6 bases from V and 1 base from J, with 11 bases in between. Germline V gene sequence: CDR1 MNHEY, CDR2 SVGAGI. The CDR3 region has the DNA TGTGCCAGCAGCAGGGGCGGGGGCACAGATACGCAGTATTTT. This sequence encodes CASSRGGGTDTQYF.

CDR3 DNA sequence: TGTGCCAGCAGTGAAGGGTCTAGCAAGCAGACCCAGTACTTC. It specifies CASSEGSSKQTQYF. The rearrangement joins TRBV6-1 to TRBJ2-5; perhaps TRBD2 as D (5 bases). In germline, CDR1 is MNHNS, CDR2 SASEGT. Deletions cut 1 base from V and 6 bases from J, with 12 bases between. The CDR3 runs to 14 residues.

This clone is a singleton in its sample. V is TRBV6-1 and J is TRBJ2-3; TRBD2 agrees at 14 bases. The germline gives CDR1 MNHNS, CDR2 SASEGT. After removal of 0 bases from V and 4 bases from J, the junction contained 6 bases not matched to a gene. The CDR3 runs 18 residues. CDR3: CASSEAPTSGGAADTQYF. The CDR3 nucleotides read TGTGCCAGCAGTGAAGCTCCGACTAGCGGGGGGGCGGCAGATACGCAGTATTTT.

V usage is TRBV7-3 and J usage is TRBJ2-3; D gene uncertain. V was pared by 5 bases and J by 1 base, with 4 bases between. The CDR3 length is 12 residues. The germline V gene has CDR1 SGHTA and CDR2 FQGTGA. This CDR3 is CASSGGTDTQYF. The CDR3 nucleotides read TGTGCCAGCAGCGGGGGCACAGATACGCAGTATTTT.

Details on this clone: This sample also contains other DNA sequences that code for the same CDR3. The gene calls are TRBV18 and TRBJ1-4; D gene unclear. This CDR3 contains 11 residues. Germline CDR1 KGHSH, CDR2 LQKENI. V was shortened by 3 bases and J by 7 bases, with 3 bases between the two germline ends. As DNA, the CDR3 is TGTGCCAGCTCACCTGGTGAAAAACTGTTTTTT. Its protein product is CASSPGEKLFF.

The chain links TRBV9 to TRBJ2-2; D not resolved. This CDR3 region has 17 residues. With 0 bases removed from V and 0 bases from J, the gap between germline ends came to 12 bases. The germline V gene has CDR1 SGDLS and CDR2 YYNGEE. CDR3 coding DNA: TGTGCCAGCAGCGTAGTCGGCGCCGGCGCGAACACCGGGGAGCTGTTTTTT. It encodes CASSVVGAGANTGELFF.

CDR3 loop: CASSRGAGGVYEQYF. CDR3 nucleotide sequence: TGTGCCAGCAGCCGTGGAGCGGGGGGCGTCTACGAGCAGTACTTC. The chain has TRBV3-1 (or the pseudogene TRBV3-2) and TRBJ2-7, with 9 bases lining up with TRBD2. Germline CDR1 and CDR2: LGHDT and YNNKEL (reference sequence). J gave up 3 bases and V 4 bases, and 7 bases lay outside the gene matches. The CDR3 runs to 15 residues.

This chain connects TRBV9 to TRBJ2-1; 9 nucleotides line up with TRBD1. The V gene end was trimmed by 1 base and the J gene end by 5 bases; junction bases not matched to a gene: 4. Germline CDR1 reads SGDLS; CDR2 reads YYNGEE. The CDR3 is 15 amino acids. The CDR3 reads CASSVNRGQNNEQFF. In DNA, the CDR3 is TGTGCCAGCAGCGTAAACAGGGGGCAAAACAATGAGCAGTTCTTC.

The chain combines TRBV30 with TRBJ2-4; TRBD1 aligns across 7 bases. V lost 1 base, J lost 3 bases, and 9 bases stayed unmatched. CDR1 GTSNPN and CDR2 SVGIG come from the germline V gene (reference sequence). There are 16 residues in the CDR3. The CDR3 nucleotides are TGTGCCTGGAGTGACGGTCACAGGGGAGTCAAAAACATTCAGTACTTC. This gives the protein CAWSDGHRGVKNIQYF.

This chain connects TRBV18 to TRBJ2-7, with TRBD1 matching 9 bases. CDR3 length: 15 amino acids. Germline CDR1 KGHSH, CDR2 LQKENI. V lost 2 bases and J lost 6; bases outside the gene matches: 8. CDR3 in DNA: TGTGCCAGCTCACCAGCCCGGGACAGGGCGTCCGAGCAGTACTTC. Translation gives CASSPARDRASEQYF.

This chain uses TRBV5-1 with TRBJ2-1; 10 bases agree with TRBD2. Germline V gene sequence: CDR1 SGHRS, CDR2 YFSETQ. With V trimmed by 0 bases and J by 3 bases, 3 bases remained unmatched. This CDR3 contains 16 residues. This CDR3 is CASSLELAGLYNEQFF. The DNA of the CDR3 is TGCGCCAGCAGCTTGGAACTAGCGGGACTCTACAATGAGCAGTTCTTC.

This clone was counted a single time. This rearrangement joins TRBV5-1 to TRBJ1-2, with D possibly being TRBD1 (5 bases). This CDR3 has 15 residues. The V end lost 0 bases, the J end lost 0 bases, and 9 bases lay between the germline ends. Per germline, CDR1 SGHRS and CDR2 YFSETQ. Written as DNA, the CDR3 is TGCGCCAGCAGCTTGGTGGGGGAAGCTAACTATGGCTACACCTTC. Protein: CASSLVGEANYGYTF.